What follows describes a single T cell receptor beta chain. Clones were read by immunoSEQ multiplex PCR, and TCRdb kept only the in-frame ones, dropping some. Here the sample spans about 100,000 clones, over 60% being singletons. This entry comes from a study of glioma-infiltrating T cells after dendritic cell vaccination. Looking at the study overall: Monocyte-derived dendritic cells, cultured 7 to 8 days with IL-4 and GM-CSF, were pulsed with autologous tumor lysate.

The CDR3 sequence is 14 residues long. Germline CDR1 reads SGHRS; CDR2 reads YFSETQ. Trimming stripped 4 bases from V and 2 bases from J, with 12 bases between. The V call is TRBV5-1, the J call TRBJ1-1, with TRBD1 as a possible D gene (6 bases). The sequence was collected from a human donor with glioblastoma. Specimen: blood, collected before dendritic cell vaccination. Here the CDR3 reads CASSRGQRNTEAFF. DNA of the CDR3: TGCGCCAGCAGCCGCGGACAGAGAAACACTGAAGCTTTCTTT.